Listed below are T cell receptor beta chains from one sample, sequenced in a study of blood T cell repertoires in COVID-19. Profiled with immunoSEQ multiplex PCR; TCRdb holds only in-frame clones, not every one. The sample has roughly 230,000 clones, about 85% seen once. Input material: peripheral blood. These receptors were obtained from a man aged 40-49 years with acute or convalescent COVID-19. Both conserved end residues are part of each CDR3. The D gene is left open where the match is weak. Some rows have no size entry. The others give once, few or many, or a class for an expanded clone.

.,once,TRBV11-2,TRBJ2-7,CASSLPDPRGEQYF,TGTGCCAGCAGCTTACCGGACCCTCGGGGCGAGCAGTACTTC
.,few,TRBV7-3,TRBJ1-1,CASSFTAYTEAFF,TGTGCCAGCAGCTTCACAGCTTACACTGAAGCTTTCTTT
.,.,TRBV9,TRBJ1-4,CASSVGGGIGEKLFF,TGTGCCAGCAGCGTAGGAGGGGGAATCGGTGAAAAACTGTTTTTT
TRBD1,.,TRBV6-5,TRBJ1-4,CASKQAGTGNEKLFF,TGTGCCAGTAAACAAGCCGGGACAGGGAACGAAAAACTGTTTTTT
TRBD1,.,TRBV18,TRBJ2-5,CASSPRQGQETQYF,TGTGCCAGCTCGCCCCGACAGGGGCAAGAGACCCAGTACTTC
.,.,TRBV7-9,TRBJ1-2,CASSEAANYGYTF,TGTGCCAGCAGCGAGGCAGCTAACTATGGCTACACCTTC
TRBD1,.,TRBV5-6,TRBJ2-1,CASSLEGTGDEQFF,TGTGCCAGCAGCTTGGAAGGGACAGGGGACGAGCAGTTCTTC
.,.,TRBV15,TRBJ1-2,CATSSGTQGYYGYTF,TGTGCCACCAGCAGTGGCACGCAGGGATACTATGGCTACACCTTC
.,.,TRBV3-1/TRBV3-2,TRBJ2-3,CASSQAGSTDTQYF,TGTGCCAGCAGCCAAGCGGGGAGCACAGATACGCAGTATTTT
TRBD2,.,TRBV7-8,TRBJ2-7,CASSSRLATYEQYF,TGTGCCAGCAGCTCAAGACTAGCGACCTACGAGCAGTACTTC
.,.,TRBV28,TRBJ2-5,CASSSPYGAYQETQYF,TGTGCCAGCAGTTCCCCTTATGGGGCGTACCAAGAGACCCAGTACTTC
TRBD1,.,TRBV7-9,TRBJ1-1,CASSLQQGVIAFF,TGTGCCAGCAGCTTACAACAGGGGGTAATCGCTTTCTTT
TRBD1,.,TRBV5-1,TRBJ1-1,CASMGQGNTEAFF,TGCGCCAGCATGGGACAGGGGAACACTGAAGCTTTCTTT